The next 22 T cell receptor beta chains were all read from a single sample in a study of post-analysis software for immune sequencing data. Regarding the study as a whole: Controls had lower frequencies than patients of about 5 TRBV segments, which included TRBV5-6, TRBV5-1 and TRBV20-1.

The library was made from cDNA and included unique molecular identifiers. TCRdb ran MiXCR on the PCR reads and lists one entry per CDR3 protein. The data hold about 500,000 distinct CDR3 sequences, with under 55% observed a single time. These TCRs are of unknown antigen specificity. The sample comprised blood. Receptors were obtained from a girl aged 10 to 17 with multiple sclerosis.

The chain is built from TRBV27 and TRBJ2-7; 7 bases are a match to TRBD1. The CDR3 totals 12 residues. Germline assignment: CDR1 MNHEY and CDR2 SMNVEV (reference sequence). Germline trimming cut 3 bases from V and 5 bases from J; bases unmatched to any gene: 1. The CDR3 coding sequence is TGTGCCAGCAGTTTTACAGGGGACGAGCAGTACTTC. It codes for CASSFTGDEQYF.

There are a few counts of this clonotype. CDR3 DNA: TGTGCCAGCAGCTTAGTCCTAGCGGCGACTCAGTACTTC. Translating gives CASSLVLAATQYF. The V call is TRBV7-6, the J call TRBJ2-5; 7 bases are shared with TRBD2. Trimming at V came to 1 base and at J to 11 bases, leaving 7 bases not matched to a gene. Germline-derived CDR1 and CDR2 are SGHVS and FNYEAQ. CDR3 size: 13 residues.

The chain is built from TRBV29-1 and TRBJ1-1, with D possibly TRBD1 on 6 matching bases. V lost 7 bases and J lost 1, with 13 bases in between. CDR1 and CDR2 from the germline V gene are SQVTM and ANQGSEA. This CDR3 has 13 residues. The CDR3: CSAPGTTNTEAFF. CDR3 sequence (DNA): TGCAGCGCACCCGGGACAACGAACACTGAAGCTTTCTTT.

The rearrangement joins TRBV10-3 to TRBJ2-5; TRBD2 is a possible D gene (6 bases). V was trimmed by 0 bases and J by 0 bases, leaving 8 bases between them. Germline V gene data show CDR1 as ENHRY and CDR2 as SYGVKD. This CDR3 spans 15 amino acids. CDR3 bases: TGTGCCATCAGTGAGTCCCGGGACTACCAAGAGACCCAGTACTTC. Its protein product is CAISESRDYQETQYF.

The chain links TRBV3-1 to TRBJ1-5, with 10 bases aligning to TRBD1. V lost 5 bases, J lost 7 bases, and 5 bases stayed unmatched. This CDR3 comprises 14 residues. Germline CDR1 is LGHDT and CDR2 is YNNKEL (reference sequence). Written as DNA, the CDR3 is TGTGCCAGCAGCTCCGGGACAGGGGTACAGCCCCAGCATTTT. This gives the protein CASSSGTGVQPQHF.

This clonotype was detected only once. The chain couples TRBV28 to TRBJ2-1; D not resolved. Germline loops: CDR1 MDHEN, CDR2 SYDVKM. Trimming shortened V by 7 bases and J by 8 bases, and 15 bases separated the two germline ends. This CDR3 has 13 residues. The CDR3 loop is CASTPDFGYEQFF. As DNA, the CDR3 is TGTGCCAGCACTCCCGACTTCGGGTATGAGCAGTTCTTC.

The chain couples TRBV12-3 or TRBV12-4 to TRBJ2-4; 7 bases line up with TRBD2. The DNA end favors TRBJ2-7, so the J call may be wrong. The length of the CDR3 is 15 residues. In DNA, the CDR3 is TGTGCCAGCACCGTAGGGAGCCGGGGGGCCTACGAGCAGTACTTC. The encoded protein is CASTVGSRGAYEQYF.

This clonotype appeared a few times. The J gene is TRBJ1-4, the V gene TRBV4-2; 8 nucleotides agree with TRBD1. V lost 5 bases and J lost 1; bases outside the gene matches: 6. Germline V gene lookup returns CDR1 LGHNA and CDR2 YNFKEQ. The CDR3 is 16 residues long. CDR3 residues: CASSAPTGETNEKLFF. Written as DNA, the CDR3 is TGTGCCAGCAGCGCTCCGACAGGGGAAACTAATGAAAAACTGTTTTTT.

This chain links TRBV29-1 with TRBJ2-7; no clear D. The J call may be faulty, since TRBJ2-5 better matches the DNA end. Germline CDR1 is SQVTM and CDR2 is ANQGSEA. This CDR3 comprises 13 residues. The CDR3 loop reads CSAPSAGPETQYF. CDR3 DNA sequence: TGCAGTGCTCCGTCGGCCGGGCCCGAGACCCAGTACTTC.

The rearrangement links TRBV4-1 to TRBJ2-7, with TRBD2 matching 10 bases. With 5 bases clipped from V and 2 bases from J, the junction kept 6 bases outside the gene matches. CDR1 is MGHRA, CDR2 YSYEKL, per germline. The CDR3 loop spans 15 amino acids. The CDR3 region has the DNA TGCGCCAGCAGCACCCTAGCGGGAGTGCCCTACGAGCAGTACTTC. Translating it yields CASSTLAGVPYEQYF.

The chain employs TRBV15 and TRBJ1-2; perhaps TRBD1 as D (6 bases). The CDR3 length is 16 residues. Between the trimmed V and J ends, which lost 2 bases and 0 bases, there was a span of 13 bases. Germline V gene lookup returns CDR1 LNHNV and CDR2 YYDKDF (reference sequence). CDR3 sequence: CATSRPRTAANYGYTF. CDR3 nucleotide sequence: TGTGCCACCAGCAGACCACGGACAGCAGCTAACTATGGCTACACCTTC.

V is TRBV6-6 and J is TRBJ2-4; 12 positions agree with TRBD2. The DNA end favors TRBJ2-5, so the J call may be wrong. The germline V gene has CDR1 MNHNY and CDR2 SVGAGI (reference sequence). The CDR3 has 16 amino acids. CDR3 bases: TGTGCCAGCAGTTACCGGACTAGCGGGACCCGAGAGACCCAGTACTTC. It translates to CASSYRTSGTRETQYF.

The rearrangement links TRBV7-9 to TRBJ1-1; D is possibly TRBD1 (5 bases). The germline V and J ends were trimmed by 6 bases and 5 bases, with 13 bases remaining between them. Germline CDR1 is SEHNR and CDR2 is FQNEAQ (reference sequence). The CDR3 runs to 13 residues. The CDR3 sequence is CASRGVGDTEAFF. In DNA, the CDR3 is TGTGCCAGCAGGGGAGTGGGGGATACTGAAGCTTTCTTT.

The chain employs TRBV29-1 and TRBJ2-1; D is unresolved. Germline V CDR1 and CDR2: SQVTM, ANQGSEA. There are 14 residues in the CDR3. Trimming took off 6 bases at V and 10 bases at J, with 22 bases between the two ends. The DNA of the CDR3 is TGCAGCGTCCACTCGCTTGCTCCCCAAATAGAGCAGTTCTTC. This codes for CSVHSLAPQIEQFF.

The gene calls are TRBV15 and TRBJ2-1; 14 bases agree with TRBD2. Germline assignment: CDR1 LNHNV and CDR2 YYDKDF (reference sequence). The CDR3 sequence is 16 residues long. V shed 6 bases, J shed 2 bases, and the junction held 3 bases outside the gene matches. CDR3 bases: TGTGCCACCAGGGAGACTAGCGGGAGGGCCTACAATGAGCAGTTCTTC. Amino acid sequence: CATRETSGRAYNEQFF.

The chain joins TRBV6-5 to TRBJ2-3; 9 nucleotides match TRBD2. This CDR3 has 18 residues. Germline V lookup: CDR1 MNHEY, CDR2 SVGAGI. The trim removed 2 bases at V and 2 bases at J, leaving 11 bases unmatched. As DNA, the CDR3 is TGTGCCAGCAGTTACCGTCTGCCGCGGACTAGCGACACAGATACGCAGTATTTT. Its translation is CASSYRLPRTSDTDTQYF.

This clonotype was found a few times. This chain links TRBV5-5 with TRBJ2-7, with no clear D. V was pared by 2 bases and J by 3 bases, with 21 bases between. The CDR3 sequence is 17 residues long. Per the germline V gene, CDR1 is SGHKS and CDR2 is YYEKEE (reference sequence). The CDR3 is CASSFWSVGSADYEQYF. The CDR3 coding sequence is TGTGCCAGCAGCTTTTGGTCGGTGGGAAGCGCCGACTACGAGCAGTACTTC.

The chain joins TRBV5-1 to TRBJ2-3; 10 positions agree with TRBD2. Trimming removed 0 bases from V and 4 bases from J; junction bases left unmatched: 5. CDR1 and CDR2 (germline): SGHRS, YFSETQ. The CDR3 length is 16 residues. The CDR3 bases are TGCGCCAGCAGCTTGGCCGGGACTAGCGTGGCAGATACGCAGTATTTT. It is translated as CASSLAGTSVADTQYF.

Remarks on this clonotype: Germline is not matched at one junction end, which may reflect a read error. CDR3 DNA sequence: TGTGCCAACAGCTTGTCCAATGCTCGGGAGCATGAGCAGTTCTTC. Translating it yields CANSLSNAREHEQFF. The chain links TRBV7-2 to TRBJ2-1; D might be TRBD2 (6 bases). Germline V gives CDR1 SGHTA, CDR2 FQGNSA. This CDR3 comprises 15 residues. Together with reference TRBV7-2 and TRBJ2-1, the CDR3 gives the full variable domain: GAGVSQSPSNKVTEKGKDVELRCDPISGHTALYWYRQSLGQGLEFLIYFQGNSAPDKSGLPSDRFSAERTGGSVSTLTIQRTQQEDSAVYLCANSLSNAREHEQFFGPGTRLTVL.

This clonotype was counted only a few times. V is TRBV7-6 and J is TRBJ1-2, with 9 bases lining up with TRBD1. Trimming cost V 5 bases and J 5 bases; bases outside gene matches: 9. CDR1 and CDR2 from the germline V gene are SGHVS and FNYEAQ. The CDR3 totals 15 residues. CDR3 region: CASSPNRGRGYGYTF. CDR3 nucleotide sequence: TGTGCCAGCAGCCCGAACAGGGGGCGCGGGTATGGCTACACCTTC. The whole variable domain, filled in from reference TRBV7-6 and TRBJ1-2, reads GAGVSQSPRYKVTKRGQDVALRCDPISGHVSLYWYRQALGQGPEFLTYFNYEAQQDKSGLPNDRFSAERPEGSISTLTIQRTEQRDSAMYRCASSPNRGRGYGYTFGSGTRLTVV.

The DNA of the CDR3 is TGTGCCAGCAGCCAAGGTGTCGGTAGGGCCGCAAGGAATGAGCAGTTCTTC. Translating gives CASSQGVGRAARNEQFF. The chain employs TRBV14 and TRBJ2-1, with D hard to call. The V and J ends lost 1 base and 7 bases respectively, with 20 bases between them. The CDR3 is made up of 17 amino acids. Germline CDR1 reads SGHDN; CDR2 reads FVKESK.

The chain employs TRBV28 and TRBJ1-4; a possible D gene is TRBD1 (6 bases). CDR1 is MDHEN and CDR2 is SYDVKM in the germline V gene. V lost 2 bases to trimming and J lost 5 bases, with 9 bases between them. The CDR3 covers 14 residues. The CDR3: CASSLRQGNEKLFF. The CDR3 nucleotides are TGTGCCAGCAGTTTAAGGCAGGGGAATGAAAAACTGTTTTTT.